The entry below describes one T cell receptor (beta chain). No antigen is known for it. The assay used deep level. Profiled with immunoSEQ multiplex PCR; TCRdb holds only in-frame clones, not every one. The sample has about 2.3 million clones, approximately 93% seen once. The data stem from a study of shared clonotypes between healthy human individuals. Regarding the study as a whole: Sharing across four donors was seen in around 5% of naive CD4 clonotypes.

Healthy adults negative for HIV, lacking recent acute infections or vaccinations, served as donors. A CD45RA+ naive subset and a CD45RA-negative memory subset were split from CD4+ cells. Sequencing was done on a sample of naive CD4+ T cells from PBMCs. Subset reported: CD45RA+ positively selected. This clonotype was obtained from a man in his late teens or twenties in good health. Some clones in this sample may be carry-over from other donors' samples.

CDR3 sequence (DNA): TGCAGCGTTGATTGTCGGTCTTTCGATGGCACAGATACGCAGTATTTT. The encoded protein is CSVDCRSFDGTDTQYF. The rearrangement links TRBV29-1 to TRBJ2-3; no reliable D call. Germline-derived CDR1 and CDR2 are SQVTM and ANQGSEA. The V end lost 3 bases, the J end lost 1 base, and 17 bases lay between the germline ends. This CDR3 comprises 16 residues.